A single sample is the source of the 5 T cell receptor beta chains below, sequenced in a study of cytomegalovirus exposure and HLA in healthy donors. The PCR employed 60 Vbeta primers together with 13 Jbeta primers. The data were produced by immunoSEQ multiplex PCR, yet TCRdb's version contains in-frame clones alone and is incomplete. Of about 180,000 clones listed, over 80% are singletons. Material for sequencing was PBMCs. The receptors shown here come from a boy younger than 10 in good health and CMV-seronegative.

The CDR3 DNA is TGTGCCAGCAGCAGAAGGGGGTCTGGAAACACCATATATTTT. Amino acid sequence: CASSRRGSGNTIYF. V and J are TRBV7-8 and TRBJ1-3; tentative D call: TRBD1 (6 bases). CDR1 SGHVS and CDR2 FQNEAQ come from the germline V gene. Trimming stripped 5 bases from V and 1 base from J, with 9 bases between. This CDR3 has 14 amino acids.

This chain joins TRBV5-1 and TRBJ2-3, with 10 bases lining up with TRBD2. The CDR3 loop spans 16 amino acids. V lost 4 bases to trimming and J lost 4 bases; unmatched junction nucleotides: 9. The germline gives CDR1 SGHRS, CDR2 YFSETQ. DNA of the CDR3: TGCGCCAGCAGCCTAAACCAGCGGGGGGGCTCAGATACGCAGTATTTT. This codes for CASSLNQRGGSDTQYF.

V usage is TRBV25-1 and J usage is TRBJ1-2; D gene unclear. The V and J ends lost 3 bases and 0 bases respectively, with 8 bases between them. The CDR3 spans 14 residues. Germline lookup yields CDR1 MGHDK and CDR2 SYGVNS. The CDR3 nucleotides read TGTGCCAGCAGTGACCGGGTAGCTAACTATGGCTACACCTTC. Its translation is CASSDRVANYGYTF.

Written as DNA, the CDR3 is TGTGCCAGCAGCCTCGACAGCTATAGCAATCAGCCCCAGCATTTT. Protein sequence: CASSLDSYSNQPQHF. The chain is built from TRBV2 and TRBJ1-5, with D possibly matching TRBD1 (5 bases). The length of the CDR3 is 15 residues. Germline loops: CDR1 SNHLY, CDR2 FYNNEI. V dropped 6 bases and J dropped 0 bases, with 12 bases sitting between them.

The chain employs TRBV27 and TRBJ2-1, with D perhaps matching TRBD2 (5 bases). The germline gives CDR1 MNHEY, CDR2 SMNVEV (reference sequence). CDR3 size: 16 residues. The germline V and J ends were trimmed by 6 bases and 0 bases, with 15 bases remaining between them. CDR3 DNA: TGTGCCAGCAGAAGCGGACTGAGGAGCTCCTACAATGAGCAGTTCTTC. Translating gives CASRSGLRSSYNEQFF.